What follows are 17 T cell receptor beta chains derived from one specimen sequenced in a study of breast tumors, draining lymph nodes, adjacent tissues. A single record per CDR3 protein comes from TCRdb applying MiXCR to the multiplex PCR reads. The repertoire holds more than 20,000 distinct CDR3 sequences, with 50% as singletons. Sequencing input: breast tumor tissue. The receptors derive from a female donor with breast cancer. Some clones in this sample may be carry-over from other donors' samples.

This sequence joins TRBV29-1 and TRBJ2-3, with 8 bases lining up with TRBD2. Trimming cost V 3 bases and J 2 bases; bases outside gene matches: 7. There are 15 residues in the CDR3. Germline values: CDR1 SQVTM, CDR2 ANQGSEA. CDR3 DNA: TGCAGCGTTGACAGGGCGGGAGGATACACAGATACGCAGTATTTT. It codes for CSVDRAGGYTDTQYF.

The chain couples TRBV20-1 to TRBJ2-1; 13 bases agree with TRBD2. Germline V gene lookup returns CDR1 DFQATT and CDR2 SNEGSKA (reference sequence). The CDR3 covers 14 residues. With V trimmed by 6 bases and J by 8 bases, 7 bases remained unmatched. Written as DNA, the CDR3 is TGCAGTGCGGAAGGACTAGCGGGAGTTCATGAGCAGTTCTTC. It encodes CSAEGLAGVHEQFF.

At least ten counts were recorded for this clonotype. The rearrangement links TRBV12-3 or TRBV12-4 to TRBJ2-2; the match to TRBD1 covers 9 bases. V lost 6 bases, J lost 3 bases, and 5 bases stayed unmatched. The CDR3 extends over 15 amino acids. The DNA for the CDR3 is TGTGCCAGCAGGGACAGGGGAAAGGACACCGGGGAGCTGTTTTTT. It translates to CASRDRGKDTGELFF.

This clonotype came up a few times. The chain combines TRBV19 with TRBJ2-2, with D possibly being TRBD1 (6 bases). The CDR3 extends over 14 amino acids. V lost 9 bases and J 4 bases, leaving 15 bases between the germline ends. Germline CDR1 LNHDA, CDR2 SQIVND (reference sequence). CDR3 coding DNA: TGTGCCAGGCGCAGGGGCTCGAGCACCGGGGAGCTGTTTTTT. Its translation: CARRRGSSTGELFF.

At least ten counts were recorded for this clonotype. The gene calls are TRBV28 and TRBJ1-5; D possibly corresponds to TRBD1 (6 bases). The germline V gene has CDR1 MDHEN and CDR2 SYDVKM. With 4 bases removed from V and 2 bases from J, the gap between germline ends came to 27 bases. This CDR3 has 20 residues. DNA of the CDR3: TGTGCCAGCAGTTATACCCCACGGGTGGGGGGCGAGAGGGGCAATCAGCCCCAGCATTTT. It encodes CASSYTPRVGGERGNQPQHF.

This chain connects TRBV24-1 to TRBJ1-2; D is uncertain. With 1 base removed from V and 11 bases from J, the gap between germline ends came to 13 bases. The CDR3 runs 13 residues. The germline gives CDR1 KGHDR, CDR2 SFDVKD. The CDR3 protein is CATSDFHGFRYTF. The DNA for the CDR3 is TGTGCCACCAGTGATTTTCACGGATTTCGATACACCTTC.

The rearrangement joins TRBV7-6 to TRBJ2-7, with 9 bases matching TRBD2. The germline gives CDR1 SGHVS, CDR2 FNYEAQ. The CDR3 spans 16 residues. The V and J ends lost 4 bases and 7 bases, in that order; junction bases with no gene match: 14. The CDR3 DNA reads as TGTGCCAGCAGCTCTACTCCCTATAGCGGGAGTGAAGAGCAGTACTTC. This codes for CASSSTPYSGSEEQYF.

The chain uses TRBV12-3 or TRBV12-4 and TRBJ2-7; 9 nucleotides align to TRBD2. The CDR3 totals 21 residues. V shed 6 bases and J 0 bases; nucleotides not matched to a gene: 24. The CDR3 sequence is CASSKALAGPCPPVSSYEQYF. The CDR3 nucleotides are TGTGCCAGCAGCAAAGCCCTAGCGGGACCTTGCCCCCCAGTGAGCTCCTACGAGCAGTACTTC.

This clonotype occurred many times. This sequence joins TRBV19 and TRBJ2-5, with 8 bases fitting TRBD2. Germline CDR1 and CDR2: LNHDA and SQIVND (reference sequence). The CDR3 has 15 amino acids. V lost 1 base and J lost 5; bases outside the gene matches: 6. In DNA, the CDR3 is TGTGCCAGTAGTATAGGGGCAGCGGGAGAGGAGACCCAGTACTTC. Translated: CASSIGAAGEETQYF. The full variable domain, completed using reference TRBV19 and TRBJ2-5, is DGGITQSPKYLFRKEGQNVTLSCEQNLNHDAMYWYRQDPGQGLRLIYYSQIVNDFQKGDIAEGYSVSREKKESFPLTVTSAQKNPTAFYLCASSIGAAGEETQYFGPGTRLLVL.

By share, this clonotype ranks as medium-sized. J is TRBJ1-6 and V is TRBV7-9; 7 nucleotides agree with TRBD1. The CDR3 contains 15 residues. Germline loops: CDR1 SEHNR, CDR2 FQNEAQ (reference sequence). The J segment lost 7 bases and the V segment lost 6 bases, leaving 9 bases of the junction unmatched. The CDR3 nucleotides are TGTGCCAGCAGACCTGACAGGGTTTACAATTCACCCCTCCACTTT. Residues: CASRPDRVYNSPLHF.

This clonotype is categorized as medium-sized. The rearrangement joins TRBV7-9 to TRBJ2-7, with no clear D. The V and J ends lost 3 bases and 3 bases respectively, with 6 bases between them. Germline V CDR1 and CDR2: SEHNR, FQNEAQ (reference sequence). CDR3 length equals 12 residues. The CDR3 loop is CASSFRHYEQYF. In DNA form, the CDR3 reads TGTGCCAGCAGCTTCCGGCACTACGAGCAGTACTTC.

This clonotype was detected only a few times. The CDR3 is CASSQDRNNRETQYF. The DNA of the CDR3 is TGCGCCAGCAGCCAAGATCGCAATAACCGGGAGACCCAGTACTTC. The rearrangement uses TRBV4-1 and TRBJ2-5; D uncertain. Per germline, CDR1 MGHRA and CDR2 YSYEKL. The CDR3 sequence is 15 residues long. V lost 0 bases, J lost 5 bases, and 13 bases lay in between.

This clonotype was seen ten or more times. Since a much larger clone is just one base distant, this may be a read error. The CDR3 DNA reads as TGTGCCTGGAGCGCAGGACTGGATAATTCACCCCTCCACTTT. It is translated as CAWSAGLDNSPLHF. The chain recombines TRBV30 with TRBJ1-6; D remains ambiguous. V dropped 3 bases and J dropped 5 bases, with 11 bases sitting between them. In germline, CDR1 is GTSNPN, CDR2 SVGIG (reference sequence). The CDR3 runs to 14 residues.

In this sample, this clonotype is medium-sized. The CDR3 nucleotides read TGCAGTGCTAGAGATTGGTACAGGGGTAACACAGATACGCAGTATTTT. Translating gives CSARDWYRGNTDTQYF. The rearrangement joins TRBV20-1 to TRBJ2-3; the match to TRBD1 covers 7 bases. V gave up 0 bases and J gave up 2 bases; unmatched junction bases: 8. Looked up from germline, CDR1 is DFQATT and CDR2 is SNEGSKA (reference sequence). The CDR3 has 16 residues.

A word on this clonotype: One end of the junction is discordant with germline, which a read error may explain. CDR3 protein: CSVEDYSGAFGLPF. The CDR3 bases are TGCAGCGTTGAAGATTACTCCGGCGCCTTTGGGTTACCCTTC. The chain uses TRBV29-1 and TRBJ1-2; D unresolved. Germline V CDR1 and CDR2: SQVTM, ANQGSEA. The CDR3 contains 14 residues.

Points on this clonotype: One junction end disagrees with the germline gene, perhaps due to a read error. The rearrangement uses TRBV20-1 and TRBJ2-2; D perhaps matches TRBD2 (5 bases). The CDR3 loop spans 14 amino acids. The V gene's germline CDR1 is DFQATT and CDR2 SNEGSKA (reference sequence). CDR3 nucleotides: TGCAGTGCTAGAGATCTAGGTTCCCGCGGGCAGCTGTTTTTT. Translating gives CSARDLGSRGQLFF.

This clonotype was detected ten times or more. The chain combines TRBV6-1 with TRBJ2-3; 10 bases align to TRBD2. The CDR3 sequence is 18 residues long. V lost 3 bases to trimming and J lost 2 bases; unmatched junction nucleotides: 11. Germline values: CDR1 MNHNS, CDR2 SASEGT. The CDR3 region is CASSERAGGLADTDTQYF. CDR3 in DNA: TGTGCCAGCAGTGAGCGAGCGGGCGGACTAGCGGACACAGATACGCAGTATTTT.